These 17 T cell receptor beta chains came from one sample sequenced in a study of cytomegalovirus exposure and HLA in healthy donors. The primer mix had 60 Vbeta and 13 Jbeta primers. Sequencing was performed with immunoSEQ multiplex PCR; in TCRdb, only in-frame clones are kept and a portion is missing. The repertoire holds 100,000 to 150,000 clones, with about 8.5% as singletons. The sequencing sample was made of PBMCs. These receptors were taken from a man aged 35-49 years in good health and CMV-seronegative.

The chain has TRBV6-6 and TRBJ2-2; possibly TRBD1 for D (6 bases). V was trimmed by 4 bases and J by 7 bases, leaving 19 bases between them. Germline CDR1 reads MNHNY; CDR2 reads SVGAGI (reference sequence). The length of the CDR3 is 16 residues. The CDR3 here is CASSSSGGTQDGELFF. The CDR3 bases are TGTGCCAGCAGTTCCTCCGGTGGGACACAAGACGGGGAGCTGTTTTTT.

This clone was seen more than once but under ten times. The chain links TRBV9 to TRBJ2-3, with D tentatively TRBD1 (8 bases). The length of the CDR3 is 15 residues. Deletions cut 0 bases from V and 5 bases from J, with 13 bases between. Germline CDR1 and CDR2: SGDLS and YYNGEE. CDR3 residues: CASSVEQGGKDTQYF. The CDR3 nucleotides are TGTGCCAGCAGCGTAGAACAGGGGGGGAAAGATACGCAGTATTTT.

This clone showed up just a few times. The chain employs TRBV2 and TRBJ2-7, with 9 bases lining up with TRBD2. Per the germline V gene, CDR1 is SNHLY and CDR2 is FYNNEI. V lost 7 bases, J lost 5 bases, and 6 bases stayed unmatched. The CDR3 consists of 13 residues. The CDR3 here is CASTGTSIHEQYF. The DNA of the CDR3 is TGTGCCAGCACCGGGACTAGCATCCACGAGCAGTACTTC.

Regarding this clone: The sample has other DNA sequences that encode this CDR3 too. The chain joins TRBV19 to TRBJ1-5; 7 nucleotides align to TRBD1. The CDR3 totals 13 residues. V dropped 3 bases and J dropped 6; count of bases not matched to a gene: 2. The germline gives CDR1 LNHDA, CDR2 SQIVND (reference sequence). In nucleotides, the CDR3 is TGTGCCAGTAGTATTGACAGGGTTCAGCCCCAGCATTTT. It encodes CASSIDRVQPQHF.

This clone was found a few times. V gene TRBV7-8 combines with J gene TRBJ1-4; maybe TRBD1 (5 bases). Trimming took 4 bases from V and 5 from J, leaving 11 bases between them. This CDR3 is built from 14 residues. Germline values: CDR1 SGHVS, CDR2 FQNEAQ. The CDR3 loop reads CASSSPDRNEKLFF. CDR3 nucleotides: TGTGCCAGCAGCTCCCCAGACAGAAATGAAAAACTGTTTTTT.

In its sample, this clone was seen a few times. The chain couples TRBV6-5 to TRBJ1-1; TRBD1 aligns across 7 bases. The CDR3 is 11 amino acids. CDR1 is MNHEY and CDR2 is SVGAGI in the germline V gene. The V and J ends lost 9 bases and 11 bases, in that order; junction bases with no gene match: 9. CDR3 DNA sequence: TGTGCCAGAAGACAGGGCCAGCGTGCTTTCTTT. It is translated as CARRQGQRAFF.

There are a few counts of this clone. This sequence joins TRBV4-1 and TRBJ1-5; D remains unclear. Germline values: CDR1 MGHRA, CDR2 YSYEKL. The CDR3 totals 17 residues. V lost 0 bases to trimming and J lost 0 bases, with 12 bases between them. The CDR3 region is CASSQEEGDYSNQPQHF. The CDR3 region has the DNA TGCGCCAGCAGCCAAGAAGAAGGCGACTATAGCAATCAGCCCCAGCATTTT.

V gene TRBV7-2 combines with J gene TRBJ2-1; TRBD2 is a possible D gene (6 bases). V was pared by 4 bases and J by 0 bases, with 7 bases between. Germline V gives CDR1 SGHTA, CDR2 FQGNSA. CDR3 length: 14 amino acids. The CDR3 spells CASSSGSSYNEQFF. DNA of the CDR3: TGTGCCAGCAGCTCCGGGAGCTCCTACAATGAGCAGTTCTTC.

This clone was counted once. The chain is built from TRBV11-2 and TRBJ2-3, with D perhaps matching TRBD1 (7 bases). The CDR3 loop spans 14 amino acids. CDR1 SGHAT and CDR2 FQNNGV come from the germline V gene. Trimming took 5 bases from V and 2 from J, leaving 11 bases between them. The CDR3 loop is CASSPGGFTDTQYF. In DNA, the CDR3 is TGTGCCAGCAGCCCAGGGGGGTTCACAGATACGCAGTATTTT. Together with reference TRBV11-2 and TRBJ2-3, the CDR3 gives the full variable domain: EAGVAQSPRYKIIEKRQSVAFWCNPISGHATLYWYQQILGQGPKLLIQFQNNGVVDDSQLPKDRFSAERLKGVDSTLKIQPAKLEDSAVYLCASSPGGFTDTQYFGPGTRLTVL.

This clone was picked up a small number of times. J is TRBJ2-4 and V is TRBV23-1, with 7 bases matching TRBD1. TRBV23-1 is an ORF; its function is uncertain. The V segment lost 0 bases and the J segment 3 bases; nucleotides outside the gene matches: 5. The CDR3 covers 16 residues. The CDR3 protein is CASSQSDRESKNIQYF. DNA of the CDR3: TGCGCCAGCAGTCAATCCGACAGGGAAAGCAAAAACATTCAGTACTTC.

The DNA for the CDR3 is TGTGCCAGCAGTTTATCGCCGGGTTCACCCCTCCACTTT. Translating it yields CASSLSPGSPLHF. J is TRBJ1-6 and V is TRBV28; D is unclear. The CDR3 has 13 residues. Germline V gene lookup returns CDR1 MDHEN and CDR2 SYDVKM. V was cut by 1 base and J by 9 bases, with 7 bases left in between. The entire variable domain, with the rest obtained from reference TRBV28 and TRBJ1-6, is as follows: DVKVTQSSRYLVKRTGEKVFLECVQDMDHENMFWYRQDPGLGLRLIYFSYDVKMKEKGDIPEGYSVSREKKERFSLILESASTNQTSMYLCASSLSPGSPLHFGNGTRLTVT.

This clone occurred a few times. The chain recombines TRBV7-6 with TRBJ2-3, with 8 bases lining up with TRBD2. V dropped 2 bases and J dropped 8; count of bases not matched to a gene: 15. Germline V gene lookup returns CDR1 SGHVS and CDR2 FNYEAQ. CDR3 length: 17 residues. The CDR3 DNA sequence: TGTGCCAGCAGCTTAAGTTTCCGGGGGGGAACCCCGGGTACGCAGTATTTT. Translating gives CASSLSFRGGTPGTQYF.

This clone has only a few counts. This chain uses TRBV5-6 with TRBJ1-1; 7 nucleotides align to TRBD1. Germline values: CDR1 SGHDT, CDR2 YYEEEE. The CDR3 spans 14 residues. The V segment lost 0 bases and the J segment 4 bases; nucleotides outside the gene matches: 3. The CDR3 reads CASSLGGGGTEAFF. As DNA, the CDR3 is TGTGCCAGCAGCTTGGGAGGGGGCGGCACTGAAGCTTTCTTT.

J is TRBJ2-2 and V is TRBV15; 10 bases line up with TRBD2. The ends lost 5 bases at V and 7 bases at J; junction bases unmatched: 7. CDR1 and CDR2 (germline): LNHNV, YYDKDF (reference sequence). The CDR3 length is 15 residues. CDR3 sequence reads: CATSGSGGAFGELFF. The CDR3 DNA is TGTGCCACCAGCGGGAGCGGGGGGGCCTTCGGGGAGCTGTTTTTT.

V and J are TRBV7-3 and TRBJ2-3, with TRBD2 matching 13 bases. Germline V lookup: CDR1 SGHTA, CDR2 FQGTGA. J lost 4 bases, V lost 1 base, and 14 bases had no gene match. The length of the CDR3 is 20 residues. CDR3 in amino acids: CASSLRRGLAGADAADTQYF. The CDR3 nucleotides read TGTGCCAGCAGCTTAAGGCGCGGACTAGCGGGGGCCGATGCAGCAGATACGCAGTATTTT.

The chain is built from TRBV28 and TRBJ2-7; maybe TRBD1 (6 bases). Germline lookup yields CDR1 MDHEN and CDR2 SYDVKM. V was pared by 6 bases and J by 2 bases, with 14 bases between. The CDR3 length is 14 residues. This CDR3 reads CASSLVTGTYEQYF. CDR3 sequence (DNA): TGTGCCAGCAGCCTTGTGACAGGCACCTACGAGCAGTACTTC.

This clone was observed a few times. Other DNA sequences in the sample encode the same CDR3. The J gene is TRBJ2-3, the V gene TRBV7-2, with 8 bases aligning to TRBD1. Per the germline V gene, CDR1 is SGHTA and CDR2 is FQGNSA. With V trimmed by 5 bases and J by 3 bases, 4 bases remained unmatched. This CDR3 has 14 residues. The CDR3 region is CASSPGQGTDTQYF. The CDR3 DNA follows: TGTGCCAGCAGCCCTGGACAGGGAACAGATACGCAGTATTTT.